This T cell receptor beta chain was profiled in a study of molecular identifiers for immune sequencing clone quantification. This CDR3 spans 18 amino acids. Germline-derived CDR1 and CDR2 are MNHNS and SASEGT. Trimming took 3 bases from V and 7 from J; bases not matched to a gene: 17. This clonotype was counted between two and nine times. Via MiXCR, TCRdb re-called the PCR reads, giving one row per CDR3 protein. Here the sample spans 600,000 to 650,000 distinct CDR3 sequences, 15% to 20% being singletons. The clonotype was recovered from a human donor in good health. Some libraries in this study had Jurkat cell RNA spiked in. The sequencing sample was made of naive CD8+ T cells from blood, with Jurkat cell RNA spiked in. Subset meaning: FACS-sorted CD8+CD4-CCR7+CD45RA+ naive T cells. The V call is TRBV6-1, the J call TRBJ2-5, with TRBD2 identical over 10 bases. CDR3 nucleotide sequence: TGTGCCAGCAGTGACCGTGTAGCGGGGGGCGATCTCGTGTGGACCCAGTACTTC. Protein product: CASSDRVAGGDLVWTQYF.